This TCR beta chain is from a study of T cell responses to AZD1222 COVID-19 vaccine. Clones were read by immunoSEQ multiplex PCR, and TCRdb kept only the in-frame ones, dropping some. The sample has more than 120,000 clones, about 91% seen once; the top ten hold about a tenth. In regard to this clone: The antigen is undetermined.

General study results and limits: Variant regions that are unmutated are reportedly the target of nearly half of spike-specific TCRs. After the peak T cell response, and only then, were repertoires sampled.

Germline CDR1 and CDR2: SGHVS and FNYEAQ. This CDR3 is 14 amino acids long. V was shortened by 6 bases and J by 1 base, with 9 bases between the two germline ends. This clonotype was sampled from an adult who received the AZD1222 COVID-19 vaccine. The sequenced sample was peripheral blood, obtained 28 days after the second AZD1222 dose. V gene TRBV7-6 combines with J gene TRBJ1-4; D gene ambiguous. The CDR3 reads CASSYAGTNEKLFF. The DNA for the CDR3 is TGTGCCAGCAGTTACGCCGGAACTAATGAAAAACTGTTTTTT.